The clone carrying this T cell receptor beta chain showed up just a few times. The record originates from a study of PD-1 and CTLA-4 blockade in melanoma. Using immunoSEQ multiplex PCR, the repertoire was profiled, and TCRdb retains in-frame clones only, with some absent. Among roughly 30,000 clones listed, about 91% were seen once. Material: CD8+ T cells from peripheral blood, obtained from a patient given anti-PD-1 treatment. The receptor was isolated from a human donor with melanoma.

CDR3 nucleotide sequence: TGTGCCATCAGTGAGTCCCCCGGTTTTCAGCCCCAGCATTTT. Amino acid sequence: CAISESPGFQPQHF. V usage is TRBV10-3 and J usage is TRBJ1-5; D ambiguous. Trimming shortened V by 0 bases and J by 6 bases, and 9 bases separated the two germline ends. Germline V gene data show CDR1 as ENHRY and CDR2 as SYGVKD. This CDR3 is built from 14 residues.